The T cell receptor (beta chain) under discussion was sequenced for a study of blood T cells in healthy people across ages. Study conclusions and caveats: Estimated diversity that came from one million T cells was considered an underestimate. TCR beta diversity, measured per million T cells, fell in a roughly linear way with age.

The CDR3 has 15 amino acids. Germline lookup yields CDR1 MGHDK and CDR2 SYGVNS. Concerning this clonotype itself: Antigen unknown.

Using a J-beta primer mix together with a sample-barcoded 5' primer, a second PCR was run for roughly 6 to 12 cycles. The study obtained at least 3 million CDR3-containing paired-end reads from every sample. TCRdb analysed the 5' RACE reads with MiXCR anew, one entry per CDR3 protein. The sample yields nearly 1 million distinct CDR3 sequences, roughly 51% seen once. The TCR sequence derives from a woman between 55 and 75 years old in good health. Sequencing was performed on blood. The chain links TRBV25-1 to TRBJ2-4, with D possibly TRBD1 on 6 matching bases. The last part of the DNA fits TRBJ2-7 better; the J call may be wrong. CDR3 loop: CASSEGAGVGGEQYF. The DNA for the CDR3 is TGTGCCAGCAGTGAGGGGGCAGGGGTAGGGGGCGAGCAGTACTTC.